This entry features one T cell receptor (beta chain) sequence. Authors' analysis steps: Counts of nucleated cells, estimated from reference gene primer amplification, were obtained. The protocol was immunoSEQ multiplex PCR, while the TCRdb copy is restricted to in-frame clones and leaves out a portion. V, J and clone size are those of that table, while D and trimming were read from the DNA. Among some 56,000 clones listed, about 83% were seen once. This sample stems from a study of blood T cell repertoires in COVID-19. Turning to the study itself: COVID-19 samples collected from the United States, Italy and Spain covered acute and convalescent phases. Sources were T cells, B-cell-depleted T cells, or PBMCs; the material itself was cDNA or gDNA.

The Seattle patients joined while their infection was active and were tracked longitudinally afterward. V was cut by 1 base and J by 8 bases, with 8 bases left in between. CDR1 is SEHNR and CDR2 is FQNEAQ in the germline V gene (reference sequence). CDR3 size: 13 residues. This TCR was sampled from a woman aged 55-69 years with COVID-19, enrolled during active disease. Sequencing was done on a sample of peripheral blood. The chain has TRBV7-9 and TRBJ1-4; D is unresolved. This CDR3 is CASSLVEWEKLFF. The CDR3 nucleotides are TGTGCCAGCAGCTTAGTGGAGTGGGAAAAACTGTTTTTT.